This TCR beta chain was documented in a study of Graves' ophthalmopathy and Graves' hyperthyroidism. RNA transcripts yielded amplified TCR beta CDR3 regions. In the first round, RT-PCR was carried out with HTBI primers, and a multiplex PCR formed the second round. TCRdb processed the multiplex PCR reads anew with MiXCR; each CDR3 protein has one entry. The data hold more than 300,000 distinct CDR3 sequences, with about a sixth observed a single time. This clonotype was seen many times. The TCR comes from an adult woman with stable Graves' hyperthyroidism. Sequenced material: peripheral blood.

The CDR3 loop reads CASSSSTWRITDTEAFF. DNA of the CDR3: TGTGCCAGCAGTTCCTCAACCTGGCGGATAACGGACACTGAAGCTTTCTTT. V is TRBV12-3 or TRBV12-4 and J is TRBJ1-1; no firm D call. The length of the CDR3 is 17 residues. Trimming shortened V by 4 bases and J by 3 bases, and 21 bases separated the two germline ends.